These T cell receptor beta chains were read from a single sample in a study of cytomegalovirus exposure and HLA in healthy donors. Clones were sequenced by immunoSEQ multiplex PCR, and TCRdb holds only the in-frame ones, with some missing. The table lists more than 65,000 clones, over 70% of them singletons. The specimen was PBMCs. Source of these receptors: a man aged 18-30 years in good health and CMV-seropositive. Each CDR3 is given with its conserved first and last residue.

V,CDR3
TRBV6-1,CASRGTGQNQPQHF
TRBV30,CAWVGTSGRLNEQFF
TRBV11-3,CASTKRWGSGELFF
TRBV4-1,CASSQVSSGKTGELFF
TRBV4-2,CASSQAVLDSSYEQYF
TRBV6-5,CASSSLRKSEQYF
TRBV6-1,CASSGGTSAYNEQFF
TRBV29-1,CSVEKAGQMDYGYTF
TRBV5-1,CASSSGGAWETQYF
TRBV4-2,CASSQVNNEQFF
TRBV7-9,CASSQSLASSYNEQFF
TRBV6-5,CASRTLAIDTQYF
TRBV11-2,CASRWAQGLNSYEQYF
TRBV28,CASTKGTGRQETQYF
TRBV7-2,CASSLRVGGQFF
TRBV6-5,CASSYQRFRETQYF
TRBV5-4,CASSLEQGAEKLFF
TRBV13,CASSHPKWGEYNEQFF
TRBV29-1,CSVEVGGRRVYF
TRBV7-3,CASSTTGITQETQYF
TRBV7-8,CASSLAGGFGNQPQHF
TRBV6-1,CASSGTGKDREQYF
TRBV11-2,CASSLAGGANYGYTF
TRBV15,CATSTTSGYQPQHF
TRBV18,CASSPGTGTEQYF
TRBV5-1,CASSLSQGNTEAFF
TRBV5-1,CASSLAGRNTEAFF
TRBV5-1,CASSPGQGNAEAFF
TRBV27,CASSLRGGYEQYF
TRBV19,CASSQGSGYGYTF
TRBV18,CASSQTNAGELFF
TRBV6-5,CASSYSLAGTYEQYF
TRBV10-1,CASSQSLYTEAFF
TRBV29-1,CSVEDLWGRGQSNEQFF
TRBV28,CASSSGTGDLEKLFF
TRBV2,CASKTGNTDTQYF
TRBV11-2,CASRSRDRGRSDGAGELFF
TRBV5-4,CASSPGTHYNEQFF
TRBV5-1,CASSLQGRETTIQCF
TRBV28,CASSLPGRTEAFF
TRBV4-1,CASSQDQGGGADTQYF
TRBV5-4,CASSYGQGGNSREAFF
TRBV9,CASSGPGVGYTEAFF